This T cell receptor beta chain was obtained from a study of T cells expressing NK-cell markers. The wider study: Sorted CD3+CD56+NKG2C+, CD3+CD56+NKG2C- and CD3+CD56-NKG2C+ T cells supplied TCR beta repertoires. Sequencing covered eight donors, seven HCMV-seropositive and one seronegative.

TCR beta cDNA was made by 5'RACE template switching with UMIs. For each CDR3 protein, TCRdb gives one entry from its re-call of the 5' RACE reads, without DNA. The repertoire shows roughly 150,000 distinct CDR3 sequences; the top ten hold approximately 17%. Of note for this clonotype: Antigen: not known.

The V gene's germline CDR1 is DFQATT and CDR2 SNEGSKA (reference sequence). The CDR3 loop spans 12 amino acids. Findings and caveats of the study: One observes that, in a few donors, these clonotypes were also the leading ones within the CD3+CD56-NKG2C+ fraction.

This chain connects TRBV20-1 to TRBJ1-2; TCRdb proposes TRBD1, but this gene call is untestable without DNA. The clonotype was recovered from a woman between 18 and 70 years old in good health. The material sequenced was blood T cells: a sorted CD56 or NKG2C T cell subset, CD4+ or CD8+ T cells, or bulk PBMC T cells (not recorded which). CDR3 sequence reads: CSANRDRYGYTF.